Sequencing of this TCR beta chain was carried out in a study of response to subunit inactivated influenza vaccine. Regarding the study as a whole: Each seasonal influenza vaccination, the authors suggested, recruits few new T cells.

TCRdb passed the RT-PCR reads through MiXCR, listing each CDR3 protein once. The profile covers 450,000 to 550,000 distinct CDR3 sequences, with roughly 23% appearing a single time and less than 2.5% taken by the ten largest. This clonotype occurred once. Antigen: not known. The V gene end was trimmed by 5 bases and the J gene end by 6 bases; junction bases not matched to a gene: 11. Germline V gene data show CDR1 as SGHAT and CDR2 as FQNNGV. CDR3 size: 16 residues. This rearrangement joins TRBV11-2 to TRBJ2-7, with 12 bases lining up with TRBD2. The clonotype was recovered from a man between 50 and 59 years old who received an inactivated influenza vaccine. The input for sequencing was CD4+ T cells sorted from PBMCs, taken around 5 days after vaccination. Written as DNA, the CDR3 is TGTGCCAGCAGCACCCGGGGACTAGCGGGTTATGGCGAGCAGTACTTC. Translated: CASSTRGLAGYGEQYF. Combining the CDR3 with reference TRBV11-2 and TRBJ2-7 gives the whole variable domain EAGVAQSPRYKIIEKRQSVAFWCNPISGHATLYWYQQILGQGPKLLIQFQNNGVVDDSQLPKDRFSAERLKGVDSTLKIQPAKLEDSAVYLCASSTRGLAGYGEQYFGPGTRLTVT.